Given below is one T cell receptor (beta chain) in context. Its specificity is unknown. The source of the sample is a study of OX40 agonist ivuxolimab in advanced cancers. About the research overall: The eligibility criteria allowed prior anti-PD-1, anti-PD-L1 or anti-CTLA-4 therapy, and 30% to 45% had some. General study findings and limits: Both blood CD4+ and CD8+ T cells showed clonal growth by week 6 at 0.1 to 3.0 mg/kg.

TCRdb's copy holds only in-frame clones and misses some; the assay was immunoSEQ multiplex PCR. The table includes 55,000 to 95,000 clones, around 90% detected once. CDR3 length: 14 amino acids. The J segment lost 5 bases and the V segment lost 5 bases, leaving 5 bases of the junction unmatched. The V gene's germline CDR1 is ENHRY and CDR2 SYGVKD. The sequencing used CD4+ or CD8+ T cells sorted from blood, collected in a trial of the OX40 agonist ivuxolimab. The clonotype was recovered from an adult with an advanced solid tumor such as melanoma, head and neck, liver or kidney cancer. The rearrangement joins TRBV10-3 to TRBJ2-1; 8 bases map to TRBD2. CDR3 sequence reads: CAISPLREDNEQFF. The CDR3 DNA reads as TGTGCCATCAGTCCCTTGCGGGAGGACAATGAGCAGTTCTTC.